This T cell receptor (beta chain) was captured in a study of blood T cell repertoires in COVID-19. Study as a whole: Acute-phase and convalescent COVID-19 samples originated in the United States, Italy and Spain. Nucleic acid was either cDNA or gDNA, and it came from T cells, B-cell-depleted T cells, or PBMCs.

Per the study methods: Reference gene primer amplification gave nucleated cell count estimates. The table came from immunoSEQ multiplex PCR; TCRdb's copy has only in-frame clones and leaves some out. D and trimming come from the DNA, and the V and J calls and clone size come from that table. The sample carries around 270,000 clones, about 89% recorded once. Unmatched junction bases numbered 2, after V lost 0 bases and J lost 1 base. CDR1 and CDR2 from the germline V gene are SGHAT and FQNNGV. CDR3 length: 17 amino acids. Sequenced material: peripheral blood. The TCR sequence derives from a man aged 25 to 40 with acute or convalescent COVID-19. The V gene is TRBV11-2, the J gene TRBJ1-6; 8 positions agree with TRBD1. This chain's CDR3 is CASSLDHRGSYNSPLHF. In DNA form, the CDR3 reads TGTGCCAGCAGCTTAGATCACAGGGGGTCCTATAATTCACCCCTCCACTTT.